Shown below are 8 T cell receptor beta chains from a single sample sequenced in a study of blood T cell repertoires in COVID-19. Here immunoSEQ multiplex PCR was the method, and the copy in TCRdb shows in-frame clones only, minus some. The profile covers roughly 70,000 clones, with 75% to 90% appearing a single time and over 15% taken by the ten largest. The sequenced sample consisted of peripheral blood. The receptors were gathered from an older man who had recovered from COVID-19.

The DNA for the CDR3 is TGTGCCAGCAGTTACCCGATCCACCCGGGACTAGCGGGGGGGGTAGATGAGCAGTTCTTC. Amino acid sequence: CASSYPIHPGLAGGVDEQFF. The chain employs TRBV6-2 or TRBV6-3 and TRBJ2-1; 16 nucleotides agree with TRBD2. This CDR3 region has 20 residues. The junction had 15 bases not matched to a gene; V was cut back by 2 bases and J by 8 bases. From germline, CDR1 is MNHEY and CDR2 SVGEGT.

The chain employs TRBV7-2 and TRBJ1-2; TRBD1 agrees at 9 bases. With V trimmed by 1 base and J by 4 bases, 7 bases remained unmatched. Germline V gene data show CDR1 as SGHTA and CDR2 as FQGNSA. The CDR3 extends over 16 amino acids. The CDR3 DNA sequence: TGTGCCAGCAGCTTAGGGGGGACAGGGTTAGGCTATGGCTACACCTTC. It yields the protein CASSLGGTGLGYGYTF.

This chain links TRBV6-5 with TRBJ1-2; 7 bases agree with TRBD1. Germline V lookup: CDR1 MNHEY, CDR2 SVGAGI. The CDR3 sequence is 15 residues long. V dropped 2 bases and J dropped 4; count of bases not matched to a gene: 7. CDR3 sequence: CASSYGSRQGYGYTF. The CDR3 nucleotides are TGTGCCAGCAGTTACGGGAGTAGACAGGGCTATGGCTACACCTTC.

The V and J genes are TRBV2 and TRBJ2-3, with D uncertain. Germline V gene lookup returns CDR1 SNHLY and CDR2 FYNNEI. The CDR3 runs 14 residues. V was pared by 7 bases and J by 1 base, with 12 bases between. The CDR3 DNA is TGTGCCAGCACCTCTGGGCGTCGCACAGATACGCAGTATTTT. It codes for CASTSGRRTDTQYF.

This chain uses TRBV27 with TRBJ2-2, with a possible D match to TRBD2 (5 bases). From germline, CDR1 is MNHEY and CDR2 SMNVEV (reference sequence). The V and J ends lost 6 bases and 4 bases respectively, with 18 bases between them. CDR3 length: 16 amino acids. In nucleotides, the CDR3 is TGTGCCAGCAGACCTAAAACTAGTATCCGCACCGGGGAGCTGTTTTTT. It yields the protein CASRPKTSIRTGELFF.

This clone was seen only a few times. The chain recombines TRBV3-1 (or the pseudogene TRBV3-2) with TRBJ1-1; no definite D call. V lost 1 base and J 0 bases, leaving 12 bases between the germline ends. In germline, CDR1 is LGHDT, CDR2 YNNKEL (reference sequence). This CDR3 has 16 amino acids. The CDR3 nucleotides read TGTGCCAGCAGCCAAGTTCGGTCTGCGATGAACACTGAAGCTTTCTTT. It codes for CASSQVRSAMNTEAFF.

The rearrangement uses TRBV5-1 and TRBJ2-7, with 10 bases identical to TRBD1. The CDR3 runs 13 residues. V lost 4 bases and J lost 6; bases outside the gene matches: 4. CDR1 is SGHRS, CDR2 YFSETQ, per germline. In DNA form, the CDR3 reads TGCGCCAGCAGCCCCGGACAGGGGGGCGAGCAGTACTTC. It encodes CASSPGQGGEQYF. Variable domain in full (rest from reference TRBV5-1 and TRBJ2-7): KAGVTQTPRYLIKTRGQQVTLSCSPISGHRSVSWYQQTPGQGLQFLFEYFSETQRNKGNFPGRFSGRQFSNSRSEMNVSTLELGDSALYLCASSPGQGGEQYFGPGTRLTVT.

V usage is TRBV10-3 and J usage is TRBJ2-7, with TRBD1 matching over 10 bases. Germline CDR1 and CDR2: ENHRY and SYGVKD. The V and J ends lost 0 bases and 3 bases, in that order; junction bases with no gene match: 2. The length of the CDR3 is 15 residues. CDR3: CAISESGQGNYEQYF. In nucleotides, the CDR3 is TGTGCCATCAGTGAGTCGGGACAGGGGAACTACGAGCAGTACTTC.